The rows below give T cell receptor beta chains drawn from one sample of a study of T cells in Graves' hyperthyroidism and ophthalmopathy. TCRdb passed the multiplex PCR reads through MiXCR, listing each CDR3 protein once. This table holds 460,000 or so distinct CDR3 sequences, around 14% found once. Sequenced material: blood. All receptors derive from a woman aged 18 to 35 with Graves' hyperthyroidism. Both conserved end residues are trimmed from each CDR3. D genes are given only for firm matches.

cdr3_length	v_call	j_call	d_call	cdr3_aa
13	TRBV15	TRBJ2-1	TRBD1	ATSRDVTGGNEQF
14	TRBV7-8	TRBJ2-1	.	ASSLAQGGVYNEQF
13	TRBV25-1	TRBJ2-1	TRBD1	ASSESLTGFNEQF
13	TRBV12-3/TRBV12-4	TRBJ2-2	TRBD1	ASSPGTGTTGELF
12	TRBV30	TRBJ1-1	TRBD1	AWKLQGTNTEAF
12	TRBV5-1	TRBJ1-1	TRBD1	ASSLQGEDTEAF
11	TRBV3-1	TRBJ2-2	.	ASSQGNTGELF
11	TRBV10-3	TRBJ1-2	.	ATRPSPVYGYT
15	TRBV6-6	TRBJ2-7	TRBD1	ASSYTSGTGPFYEQY
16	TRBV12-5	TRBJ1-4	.	ASGLVLRQVTTNEKLF
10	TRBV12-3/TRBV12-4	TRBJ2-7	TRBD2	ASKRETYEQY
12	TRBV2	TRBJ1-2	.	ASRRGTQDYGYT
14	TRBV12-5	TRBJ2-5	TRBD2	ASGWTSGTHQETQY
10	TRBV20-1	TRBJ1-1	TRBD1	SADPQGAAAF
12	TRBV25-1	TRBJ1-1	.	ASSLSGRNTEAF
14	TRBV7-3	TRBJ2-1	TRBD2	ASSRHLAGVGDEQF
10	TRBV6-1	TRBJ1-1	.	ASSVGHIEAF
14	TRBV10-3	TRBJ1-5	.	AISTSGDTSNQPQH
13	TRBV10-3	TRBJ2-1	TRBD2	AISSTSGSNDEQF
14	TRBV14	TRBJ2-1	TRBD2	ASSQVGLAGYNEQS
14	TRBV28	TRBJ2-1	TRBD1	ASSLLTGSSYNEQF
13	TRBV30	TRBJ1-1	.	AWSVLGARDTEAF
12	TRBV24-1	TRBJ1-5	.	ATSDRGANQPQH
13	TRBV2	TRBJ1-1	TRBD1	ASTTGTRDRTEAF
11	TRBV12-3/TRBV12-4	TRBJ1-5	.	ASELEGDQPQH
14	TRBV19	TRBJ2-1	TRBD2	ASRDREATEGNEQF
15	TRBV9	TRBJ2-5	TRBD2	ASSVEAGTSGSQTQY
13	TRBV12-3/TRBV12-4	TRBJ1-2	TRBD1	PSSATGGNIYGYT
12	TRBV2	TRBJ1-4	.	ASMGDPGGEKLF
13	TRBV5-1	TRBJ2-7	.	ASSLVETGTYEQY
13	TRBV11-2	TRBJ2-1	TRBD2	ASSLGLAGGPHLF
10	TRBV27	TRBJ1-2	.	ASSGGHYGYT
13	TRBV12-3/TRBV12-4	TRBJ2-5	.	ASSFYSGDRETQY
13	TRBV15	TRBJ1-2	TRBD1	ATSRGTGEGQGYT
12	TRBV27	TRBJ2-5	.	ASSPFLMLETQY
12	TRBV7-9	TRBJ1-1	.	ASSLIVRGTEAF
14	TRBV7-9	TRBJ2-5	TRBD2	ASSLVLAGVTETQY
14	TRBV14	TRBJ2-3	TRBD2	ASSQTTSGRTDTQY
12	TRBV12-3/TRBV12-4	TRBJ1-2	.	ASSIGIQGYGYT
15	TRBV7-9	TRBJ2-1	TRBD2	ASSLAVLAGVWNEQF